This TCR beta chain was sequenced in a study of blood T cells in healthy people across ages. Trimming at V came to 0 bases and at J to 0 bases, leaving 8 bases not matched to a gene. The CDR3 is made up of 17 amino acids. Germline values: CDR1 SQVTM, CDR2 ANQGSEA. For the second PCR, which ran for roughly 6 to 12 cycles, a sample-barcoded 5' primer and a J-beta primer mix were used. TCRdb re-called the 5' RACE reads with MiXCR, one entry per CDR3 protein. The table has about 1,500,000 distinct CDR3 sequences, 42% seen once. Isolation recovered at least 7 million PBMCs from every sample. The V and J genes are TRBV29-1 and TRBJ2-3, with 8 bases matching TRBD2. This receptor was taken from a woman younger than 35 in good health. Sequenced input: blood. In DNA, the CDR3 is TGCAGCGTTGAAGATTTGCTAGCGGGCCTTAGCACAGATACGCAGTATTTT. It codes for CSVEDLLAGLSTDTQYF.